These T cell receptor beta chains were read from a single sample in a study of regulatory T cells in long-lasting Graves disease. TCRdb reprocessed the multiplex PCR reads via MiXCR and lists one record per CDR3 protein. The sample contains hundreds of thousands of distinct CDR3 sequences, about 16% of which appear only once. The sample was also reused in another study, on T cells in Graves' hyperthyroidism and ophthalmopathy.

Here the sequenced sample was peripheral blood mononuclear cells (PBMCs), taken at new diagnosis, from a patient treated with antithyroid drugs. Receptor source: a woman aged 35-65 years with Graves disease. The CDR3 runs from the conserved cysteine through the conserved F or W. The D gene is left open where the match is weak. Expanded clones get a size class; other rows say once, few or many, or leave the size out.

size	V	D	J	length	DNA	CDR3
many	TRBV5-1	TRBD1	TRBJ1-1	15	TGCGCCAGCAAACCGGGACAGGGGGCTTTCACTGAAGCTTTCTTT	CASKPGQGAFTEAFF
many	TRBV5-1	-	TRBJ2-3	15	TGCGCCAGCAGCTTGGTAGGGTTCGAGACAGATACGCAGTATTTT	CASSLVGFETDTQYF
many	TRBV2	-	TRBJ1-6	13	TGTGCCAGCAGTGTCGAGGGAAATTCACCCCTCCACTTT	CASSVEGNSPLHF
few	TRBV7-9	-	TRBJ1-1	16	TGTGCCAGCAGCTTAGATGGGGTGGGTTGGAACACTGAAGCTTTCTTT	CASSLDGVGWNTEAFF
few	TRBV5-6	TRBD1	TRBJ1-6	14	TGTGCCAGCACCAGGACAGGGGAAAATTCACCCCTCCACTTT	CASTRTGENSPLHF
few	TRBV6-1	-	TRBJ1-1	13	TGTGCCAGCAGTCCGGGGAGTGCCCTTGAAGCTTTCTTT	CASSPGSALEAFF
many	TRBV18	-	TRBJ1-2	15	TGTGCCAGCTCACCACGTGGGGAGGGGAACTATGGCTACACCTTC	CASSPRGEGNYGYTF
-	TRBV29-1	-	TRBJ2-3	14	TGCAGCGTTGAATCAACGAACCTTAAAGATACGCAGTATTTT	CSVESTNLKDTQYF
many	TRBV3-1	-	TRBJ1-2	14	TGTGCCAGCAGCCACATGGGCCAGAACTATGGCTACACCTTC	CASSHMGQNYGYTF
few	TRBV9	-	TRBJ1-2	14	TGTGCCAGCAGCGCCCCCGAGAGAAACTATGGCTACACCTTC	CASSAPERNYGYTF
many	TRBV12-3/TRBV12-4	-	TRBJ2-1	14	TGTGCCAGCAGCCGGGGCTATACGAACCCAGAGCAGTTCTTC	CASSRGYTNPEQFF
many	TRBV6-1	TRBD1	TRBJ2-7	14	TGTGCCAGCCGCCGCGGACAGGGTTTAAGCGAGCAGTACTTC	CASRRGQGLSEQYF
-	TRBV3-1	TRBD1	TRBJ1-2	15	TGTGCCAGCAGCTTAAACCCCGGGACAGGGTCGGGCTACACCTTC	CASSLNPGTGSGYTF
many	TRBV12-3/TRBV12-4	-	TRBJ1-2	14	TGTGCCAGCAGTGTCCAGGGTTTTAGTTATGGCTACACCTTC	CASSVQGFSYGYTF
few	TRBV3-1	-	TRBJ2-2	14	TGTGCCAGCAGCCGGGAAATAGGATCCGGGGAGCTGTTTTTT	CASSREIGSGELFF
many	TRBV28	TRBD1	TRBJ1-1	14	TGTGCCAGCAGGACCGGGACAGCGAACACTGAAGCTTTCTTT	CASRTGTANTEAFF
-	TRBV7-8	-	TRBJ1-2	14	TGTGCCAGCAGCTTAGCGGGCGATAACTATGGCTACACCTTC	CASSLAGDNYGYTF
-	TRBV5-1	-	TRBJ1-2	15	TGCGCCAGCAGCTTGGTTGGGACCAGGGACTATGGCTACACCTTC	CASSLVGTRDYGYTF
many	TRBV18	-	TRBJ1-1	14	TGTGCCAGCTCACTCCGGGACTCCCACACTGAAGCTTTCTTT	CASSLRDSHTEAFF
many	TRBV20-1	-	TRBJ2-3	15	TGCAGTGCTAGATCCCCTGGCTCTAGCACAGATACGCAGTATTTT	CSARSPGSSTDTQYF
-	TRBV6-2/TRBV6-3	TRBD2	TRBJ2-7	16	TGTGCCAGCAGTTACTCCCTGATAGGACTAGACTACGAGCAGTACTTC	CASSYSLIGLDYEQYF
-	TRBV20-1	TRBD1	TRBJ1-5	13	TGCAGTGCTAGTCAGGGGGCTGGTCAGCCCCAGCATTTT	CSASQGAGQPQHF
many	TRBV11-2	-	TRBJ2-7	13	TGTGCCAGCAGCCCTCAATCTATTTACGAGCAGTACTTC	CASSPQSIYEQYF
-	TRBV9	TRBD2	TRBJ2-1	16	TGTGCCAGCAGCGTAGGACCGAGCGGGGGGCAGGGAGAGCAGTTCTTC	CASSVGPSGGQGEQFF
-	TRBV20-1	-	TRBJ2-3	14	TGCAGTGCGCCAAGTAGCGTGGGCACAGATACGCAGTATTTT	CSAPSSVGTDTQYF
-	TRBV20-1	-	TRBJ2-1	13	TGCAGTGCCTTGCCTGTTTGGGTCAATGAGCAGTTCTTC	CSALPVWVNEQFF
-	TRBV19	-	TRBJ1-5	14	TGTGCCAGTAGTATGATGACGGGCAATCAGCCCCAGCATTTT	CASSMMTGNQPQHF
few	TRBV7-2	-	TRBJ2-3	15	TGTGCCAGCAGCCTTGATCCCTCTAGCACAGATACGCAGTATTTT	CASSLDPSSTDTQYF
few	TRBV13	-	TRBJ2-2	16	TGTGCCAGCAGTCCCGGGACGGATGCGAACACCGGGGAGCTGTTTTTT	CASSPGTDANTGELFF
few	TRBV19	-	TRBJ1-3	15	TGTGCCAGTAGTATTGGACATAATGTTGGAAACACCATATATTTT	CASSIGHNVGNTIYF
-	TRBV7-3	-	TRBJ2-1	14	TGTGCCAGCAGCTTAACGCGGGATAGGAATGAGCAGTTCTTC	CASSLTRDRNEQFF
many	TRBV20-1	-	TRBJ2-7	15	TGCAGTGCTAGAGATCTAGGACACCCTCAAGGCGAGCAGTACTTC	CSARDLGHPQGEQYF
-	TRBV7-9	-	TRBJ1-2	14	TGTGCCAGCAGCTCTCCGGGAGCCGACTATGGCTACACCTTC	CASSSPGADYGYTF
-	TRBV15	-	TRBJ1-3	15	TGTGCCACCAGCAGAGATCCGGGGGCTGGAAACACCATATATTTT	CATSRDPGAGNTIYF
many	TRBV2	TRBD2	TRBJ2-1	13	TGTGCCAGCAGTGATAATCCGGGACTAAGACAGTTCTTC	CASSDNPGLRQFF
many	TRBV28	-	TRBJ1-1	11	TGTGCCAGCAGCGACCCCATGGGAGCTTTCTTT	CASSDPMGAFF
many	TRBV2	-	TRBJ2-1	19	TGTGCCAGCGTCGACCGGCAATCTGGGGGATTCGGCTCCTACAATGAGCAGTTCTTC	CASVDRQSGGFGSYNEQFF
-	TRBV7-2	-	TRBJ2-7	16	TGTGCCAGCAGCTTAATAGAGGAGCCAGGGACCTACGAGCAGTACTTC	CASSLIEEPGTYEQYF
few	TRBV11-2	-	TRBJ1-6	15	TGTGCCAGCAGCTTAGAGGCGGATCCCAATTCACCCCTCCACTTT	CASSLEADPNSPLHF
many	TRBV6-1	-	TRBJ1-1	13	TGTGCCAGCACCCACCCCGGAGGCACTGAAGCTTTCTTT	CASTHPGGTEAFF
many	TRBV5-1	-	TRBJ2-3	15	TGCGCCAGCACATGGACACCCGCTAGCACAGATACGCAGTATTTT	CASTWTPASTDTQYF
few	TRBV7-9	TRBD1	TRBJ2-4	17	TGTGCCAGCAGCTCCACCGGGACAGGGTTTACCAAAAACATTCAGTACTTC	CASSSTGTGFTKNIQYF
-	TRBV3-1	-	TRBJ2-3	12	TGTGCCAGCAGCCAGCTACATGATACGCAGTATTTT	CASSQLHDTQYF
many	TRBV7-8	-	TRBJ1-1	12	TGTGCCAGCAGCTTAGCGCAGGGTGCGGCTTTCTTT	CASSLAQGAAFF
few	TRBV12-3/TRBV12-4	TRBD2	TRBJ2-2	14	TGTGCCAGCAGACAAAGCGGGGACACCGGGGAGCTGTTTTTT	CASRQSGDTGELFF
few	TRBV6-1	TRBD1	TRBJ1-1	14	TGTGCCAGCAGTCCTATGGACAGGGCCACTGAAGCTTTCTTT	CASSPMDRATEAFF
few	TRBV29-1	-	TRBJ1-1	11	TGCAGCGTCCCGGGGAGCCGGGCTGCTTTCTTT	CSVPGSRAAFF
-	TRBV19	-	TRBJ2-1	14	TGTGCCAGTAAGAAGGGCGTAGAATACAATGAGCAGTTCTTC	CASKKGVEYNEQFF
few	TRBV6-2/TRBV6-3	-	TRBJ1-1	16	TGTGCCAGCAGTTACTCCTGGGCGAGAATGAACACTGAAGCTTTCTTT	CASSYSWARMNTEAFF